The next 10 T cell receptor beta chains were all read from a single sample in a study of radiotherapy plus CTLA-4 blockade in lung cancer (dated by TCRdb to about 2018). Library construction relied on the immunoSEQ multiplex PCR assay. Held by TCRdb, this immuneACCESS table contains in-frame sequences only and omits some clones. Under half of the omission traces to an unresolved V gene where checked; the cause of the rest is unknown. This sample holds 71,000 or so clones; approximately 86% were observed only once. The top ten clonotypes cover 0.85% to 0.95% of the sample. The specimen was peripheral blood, collected from a patient treated with radiotherapy plus ipilimumab. Receptor source: a human donor with non-small cell lung cancer who had stable disease on radiotherapy plus ipilimumab.

The chain combines TRBV30 with TRBJ2-3, with D hard to call. Trimming shortened V by 2 bases and J by 4 bases, and 10 bases separated the two germline ends. Germline values: CDR1 GTSNPN, CDR2 SVGIG (reference sequence). There are 13 residues in the CDR3. The CDR3 bases are TGTGCCTGGAGTTTCTCACAGCCAGATACGCAGTATTTT. This codes for CAWSFSQPDTQYF. The complete variable domain, with remaining parts taken from reference TRBV30 and TRBJ2-3, reads SQTIHQWPATLVQPVGSPLSLECTVEGTSNPNLYWYRQAAGRGLQLLFYSVGIGQISSEVPQNLSASRPQDRQFILSSKKLLLSDSGFYLCAWSFSQPDTQYFGPGTRLTVL.

In its sample, this clone was seen a few times. The chain couples TRBV7-9 to TRBJ1-4; maybe TRBD1 (6 bases). The V end lost 8 bases, the J end lost 6 bases, and 25 bases lay between the germline ends. From germline, CDR1 is SEHNR and CDR2 FQNEAQ (reference sequence). There are 17 residues in the CDR3. The chain's CDR3 is CASVEARGQGLYEKLFF. The CDR3 coding sequence is TGTGCCAGCGTCGAAGCCCGAGGGCAGGGGTTATATGAAAAACTGTTTTTT.

The CDR3 protein is CASSEAQRQFF. CDR3 sequence (DNA): TGTGCCAGCAGTGAAGCCCAGCGGCAGTTCTTC. The chain employs TRBV2 and TRBJ2-1; D ambiguous. V dropped 0 bases and J dropped 12 bases, with 6 bases sitting between them. CDR3 length: 11 residues. Germline V gives CDR1 SNHLY, CDR2 FYNNEI.

V usage is TRBV9 and J usage is TRBJ2-5; 7 bases match TRBD2. The DNA end lines up better with TRBJ2-7; the J call may be wrong. The CDR3 length is 15 residues. The germline gives CDR1 SGDLS, CDR2 YYNGEE. The DNA of the CDR3 is TGTGCCAGCAGCGTGGCCGGGACTAACGGCTACGAGCAGTACTTC. This translates into CASSVAGTNGYEQYF.

The chain recombines TRBV6-5 with TRBJ1-1; D may be TRBD1 (5 bases). The CDR3 is made up of 16 amino acids. Germline V gene data show CDR1 as MNHEY and CDR2 as SVGAGI. The ends were cut back, 0 bases at V and 0 bases at J, with 11 bases in the middle. The CDR3 region is CASSYSWGLMNTEAFF. The CDR3 DNA is TGTGCCAGCAGTTACTCATGGGGCCTAATGAACACTGAAGCTTTCTTT.

This chain links TRBV13 with TRBJ2-3; D gene unclear. From germline, CDR1 is PRHDT and CDR2 FYEKMQ (reference sequence). The CDR3 sequence is 14 residues long. Trimming removed 0 bases at V and 3 bases at J, with 7 bases between. The CDR3 DNA sequence: TGTGCCAGCAGCTTAGGGCAAAGTACAGATACGCAGTATTTT. It encodes CASSLGQSTDTQYF.

The J gene is TRBJ1-5, the V gene TRBV18, with 7 bases identical to TRBD1. The CDR3 covers 14 residues. The germline CDR1 and CDR2 sequences are KGHSH and LQKENI. V shed 2 bases, J shed 7 bases, and the junction held 5 bases outside the gene matches. CDR3 in amino acids: CASSPNRGGQPQHF. As DNA, the CDR3 is TGTGCCAGCTCACCAAACAGGGGCGGGCAGCCCCAGCATTTT. Full variable domain (missing parts from reference TRBV18 and TRBJ1-5): NAGVMQNPRHLVRRRGQEARLRCSPMKGHSHVYWYRQLPEEGLKFMVYLQKENIIDESGMPKERFSAEFPKEGPSILRIQQVVRGDSAAYFCASSPNRGGQPQHFGDGTRLSIL.

This clone was observed a handful of times. J is TRBJ2-7 and V is TRBV5-1, with 9 bases identical to TRBD1. V trimming: 1 base; J trimming: 5 bases; junction bases outside the gene matches: 10. Germline V CDR1 and CDR2: SGHRS, YFSETQ. CDR3 length: 16 residues. The CDR3 sequence: CASSLRSGTGFHEQYF. The CDR3 DNA sequence: TGCGCCAGCAGCTTGAGAAGCGGGACAGGGTTCCACGAGCAGTACTTC.

The CDR3 DNA reads as TGTGCCAGTAGTAGAAGGGACAAACAAGAGACCCAGTACTTC. Its protein is CASSRRDKQETQYF. V gene TRBV19 combines with J gene TRBJ2-5; maybe TRBD1 (6 bases). The CDR3 contains 14 residues. The germline V gene has CDR1 LNHDA and CDR2 SQIVND (reference sequence). The V end lost 4 bases, the J end lost 2 bases, and 11 bases lay between the germline ends.

On this clone: The sample carries other DNA sequences with the same CDR3. The V gene is TRBV19, the J gene TRBJ2-5; no firm D call. Matching the DNA end better, TRBJ2-7 makes the J call doubtful. CDR1 LNHDA and CDR2 SQIVND come from the germline V gene (reference sequence). The CDR3 totals 13 residues. CDR3 protein: CASSISRSYEQYF. The DNA of the CDR3 is TGTGCCAGTAGTATAAGCAGGTCCTACGAGCAGTACTTC.